This T cell receptor beta chain emerged from a study of cytomegalovirus exposure and HLA in healthy donors. Study context: Early released data comprised 80 million to 100 million unique TCRs from HLA-typed donors. Whole-study findings and limits: Three chains tied to CMV proved CMV antigen-specific in vitro.

60 Vbeta and 13 Jbeta primers were used in PCR. Only in-frame clones appear in the TCRdb table, and some are missing; sequencing was by immunoSEQ multiplex PCR. Here the sample spans approximately 100,000 clones, around 73% being singletons. For this clone: Its cognate antigen is unknown.

Unrecorded immune exposure was likely among donors, who were nominally healthy when sampled. The receptor was isolated from a female donor in good health and CMV-seronegative. The sample was PBMCs.

CDR3 sequence: CASSLRTGRASGNTIYF. CDR3 in DNA: TGTGCCAGCAGCTTGCGGACAGGGAGGGCCTCTGGAAACACCATATATTTT. The rearrangement joins TRBV5-6 to TRBJ1-3; 8 nucleotides line up with TRBD1. Unmatched junction bases numbered 6, after V lost 1 base and J lost 0 bases. Germline V gives CDR1 SGHDT, CDR2 YYEEEE. This CDR3 has 17 amino acids. The full variable domain, completed using reference TRBV5-6 and TRBJ1-3, is DAGVTQSPTHLIKTRGQQVTLRCSPKSGHDTVSWYQQALGQGPQFIFQYYEEEERQRGNFPDRFSGHQFPNYSSELNVNALLLGDSALYLCASSLRTGRASGNTIYFGEGSWLTVV.